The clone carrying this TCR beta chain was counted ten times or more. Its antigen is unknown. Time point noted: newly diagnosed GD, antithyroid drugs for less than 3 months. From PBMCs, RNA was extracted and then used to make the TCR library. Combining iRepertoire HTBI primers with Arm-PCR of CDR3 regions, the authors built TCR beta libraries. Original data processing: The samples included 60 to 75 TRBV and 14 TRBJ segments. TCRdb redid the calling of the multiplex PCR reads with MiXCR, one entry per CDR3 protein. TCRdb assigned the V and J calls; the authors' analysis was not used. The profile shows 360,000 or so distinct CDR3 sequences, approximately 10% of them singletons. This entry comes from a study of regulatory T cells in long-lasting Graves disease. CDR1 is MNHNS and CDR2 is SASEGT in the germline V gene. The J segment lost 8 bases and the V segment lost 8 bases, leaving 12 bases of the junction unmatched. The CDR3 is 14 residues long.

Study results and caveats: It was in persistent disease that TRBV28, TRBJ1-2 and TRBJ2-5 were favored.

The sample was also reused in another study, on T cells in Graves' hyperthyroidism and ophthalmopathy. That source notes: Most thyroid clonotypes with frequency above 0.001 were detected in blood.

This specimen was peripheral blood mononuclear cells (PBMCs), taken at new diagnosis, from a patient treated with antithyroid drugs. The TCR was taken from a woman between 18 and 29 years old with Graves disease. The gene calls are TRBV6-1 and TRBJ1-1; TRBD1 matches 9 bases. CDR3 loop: CASLFSQGQGEAFF. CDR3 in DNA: TGTGCCAGCCTCTTCTCCCAGGGACAGGGAGAAGCTTTCTTT.